Listed below are T cell receptor beta chains from one sample, sequenced in a study of naive and memory T cell subsets. One entry per CDR3 protein, called by TCRdb with MiXCR from the UMI-ligation and nested PCR reads. The sample lists about 26,000 distinct CDR3 sequences, 5.2% seen once, with under 8% in the top ten. The sequenced sample consisted of blood. The receptor set was obtained from an adult in good health. Each CDR3 is given with its conserved first and last residue. A D gene is named only where the DNA matches it firmly. Size tells how often a clone was seen (once, few, many) or the class of an expanded clone, and some rows leave it out.

TRBJ1-5 | 12 | many | TRBV12-3/TRBV12-4 | - | CASSLGRGAQHF | TGTGCCAGCAGTTTAGGTCGGGGGGCCCAGCATTTT
TRBJ1-6 | 14 | many | TRBV7-6 | - | CASSLTRQDSPLHF | TGTGCCAGCAGCTTAACGAGACAGGATTCACCCCTCCACTTT
TRBJ2-2 | 17 | few | TRBV6-2/TRBV6-3 | - | CASSRHGPTQITGELFF | TGTGCCAGCAGCCGCCATGGACCTACCCAGATCACCGGGGAGCTGTTTTTT
TRBJ2-1 | 16 | many | TRBV4-1 | - | CASSRPTGSRGHEQFF | TGCGCCAGCAGCCGCCCGACAGGCTCCCGAGGCCATGAGCAGTTCTTC
TRBJ2-7 | 17 | few | TRBV27 | - | CASSYSGAGACIQEQYF | TGTGCCAGCAGTTATTCGGGTGCGGGGGCCTGTATCCAGGAGCAGTACTTC
TRBJ2-3 | 13 | many | TRBV12-3/TRBV12-4 | - | CASNPSGADTQYF | TGTGCCAGCAATCCCTCAGGGGCAGATACGCAGTATTTT
TRBJ2-5 | 14 | many | TRBV7-7 | - | CASSRSAQQETQYF | TGTGCTAGCAGCCGATCGGCCCAGCAAGAGACCCAGTACTTC
TRBJ2-7 | 12 | many | TRBV2 | TRBD1 | CASGDSSYEQYF | TGTGCCAGCGGGGACAGCTCCTACGAGCAGTACTTC
TRBJ2-3 | 13 | many | TRBV4-1 | - | CASTEGVNDTQYF | TGCGCCAGCACCGAGGGGGTAAACGATACGCAGTATTTT
TRBJ2-5 | 15 | many | TRBV4-3 | - | CASSQDVREPETQYF | TGCGCCAGCAGCCAAGATGTCAGGGAGCCAGAGACCCAGTACTTC
TRBJ2-1 | 18 | many | TRBV29-1 | - | CSVEGVPHAGGRYNEQFF | TGCAGCGTTGAAGGGGTTCCCCACGCCGGGGGACGCTACAATGAGCAGTTCTTC
TRBJ2-3 | 17 | - | TRBV12-3/TRBV12-4 | TRBD2 | CASSFDTGGPARDTQYF | TGTGCCAGCAGTTTCGATACGGGAGGGCCGGCGAGAGATACGCAGTATTTT
TRBJ1-2 | 14 | few | TRBV10-2 | - | CASSESAESYGDTF | TGCGCCAGCAGTGAGTCGGCTGAATCCTATGGCGACACCTTC
TRBJ2-3 | 14 | many | TRBV7-6 | - | CASSLFGATDTQYF | TGTGCCAGCAGCTTATTCGGAGCAACAGATACGCAGTATTTT
TRBJ2-7 | 16 | many | TRBV11-2 | TRBD1 | CASSPIKQGAIYEQYF | TGTGCCAGCAGCCCCATTAAACAGGGGGCGATCTACGAGCAGTACTTC
TRBJ2-1 | 13 | many | TRBV29-1 | - | CSVGGGSYNEQFF | TGCAGCGTTGGAGGGGGCTCCTACAATGAGCAGTTCTTC
TRBJ2-1 | 15 | few | TRBV5-1 | TRBD1 | CASSLGGTVYNEQFF | TGCGCCAGCAGCTTGGGGGGGACAGTCTACAATGAGCAGTTCTTC
TRBJ2-1 | 17 | many | TRBV5-4 | TRBD2 | CASSPAGGLAGYNEQFF | TGTGCCAGCAGCCCGGCCGGTGGGCTAGCGGGATACAATGAGCAGTTCTTC
TRBJ2-1 | 12 | few | TRBV15 | - | CATSRDYWEQFF | TGTGCCACCAGCAGAGATTATTGGGAGCAGTTCTTC
TRBJ2-7 | 14 | few | TRBV12-3/TRBV12-4 | TRBD1 | CASSRTGTGGEQYF | TGTGCCAGCAGCCGAACCGGGACAGGGGGTGAGCAGTACTTC
TRBJ2-1 | 16 | many | TRBV12-3/TRBV12-4 | TRBD2 | CASSLAGTSAYNEQFF | TGTGCCAGCAGTTTGGCCGGGACTAGCGCTTACAATGAGCAGTTCTTC
TRBJ2-1 | 15 | many | TRBV7-9 | TRBD2 | CASSASGRAGNEQFF | TGTGCCAGCAGCGCTAGCGGGAGGGCGGGAAATGAGCAGTTCTTC
TRBJ2-1 | 16 | many | TRBV27 | - | CASSLVPNPRRNEQFF | TGTGCCAGCAGTTTAGTACCCAACCCAAGAAGGAATGAGCAGTTCTTC
TRBJ2-1 | 14 | few | TRBV6-1 | TRBD1 | CASSRQGRENEQFF | TGTGCCAGCAGTAGACAGGGCAGGGAGAATGAGCAGTTCTTC
TRBJ2-2 | 14 | many | TRBV28 | - | CASTSGGGPGELFF | TGTGCCAGCACCTCTGGGGGGGGGCCGGGGGAGCTGTTTTTT
TRBJ1-2 | 13 | many | TRBV29-1 | - | CSVKVTANYGYTF | TGCAGCGTGAAAGTGACAGCCAACTATGGCTACACCTTC
TRBJ1-1 | 13 | few | TRBV30 | TRBD1 | CAWRNGQGGEAFF | TGTGCCTGGAGAAATGGTCAGGGGGGTGAAGCTTTCTTT
TRBJ1-5 | 16 | many | TRBV20-1 | - | CSARDGSEHSNQPQHF | TGCAGTGCTAGAGATGGGTCGGAACATAGCAATCAGCCCCAGCATTTT
TRBJ2-2 | 17 | few | TRBV3-1 | TRBD2 | CASSPQPGTRIAGELFF | TGTGCCAGCAGTCCACAGCCCGGGACTAGAATAGCCGGGGAGCTGTTTTTT
TRBJ1-1 | 18 | many | TRBV28 | - | CASTAVAPTGVLNTEAFF | TGTGCCAGCACCGCTGTTGCCCCCACCGGGGTATTGAACACTGAAGCTTTCTTT
TRBJ2-4 | 15 | many | TRBV4-2 | - | CASSQDQGSQNIQYF | TGTGCCAGCAGCCAAGATCAGGGGTCCCAAAACATTCAGTACTTC
TRBJ2-7 | 12 | few | TRBV19 | - | CASGTDSYEQYF | TGTGCCAGCGGGACGGATTCCTACGAGCAGTACTTC
TRBJ2-1 | 12 | many | TRBV18 | - | CASSSSGNEQFF | TGTGCCAGCTCATCCTCTGGCAATGAGCAGTTCTTC
TRBJ2-7 | 12 | many | TRBV30 | - | CAWSAPSYEQYF | TGTGCCTGGAGTGCGCCCTCCTACGAGCAGTACTTC
TRBJ2-7 | 13 | many | TRBV29-1 | TRBD2 | CSVESGGPDEQYF | TGCAGCGTTGAGTCGGGAGGGCCCGACGAGCAGTACTTC
TRBJ2-5 | 19 | medium-sized | TRBV7-8 | TRBD1 | CASSSSPGTGEPTQETQYF | TGTGCCAGCAGCTCCTCCCCCGGGACAGGAGAGCCGACTCAAGAGACCCAGTACTTC
TRBJ1-6 | 13 | many | TRBV7-2 | - | CASSLGTIPPLHF | TGTGCCAGCAGCTTAGGAACAATTCCGCCCCTCCACTTT
TRBJ2-3 | 15 | many | TRBV15 | TRBD1 | CATSMGQNEVDTQYF | TGTGCCACCAGCATGGGACAGAACGAAGTAGATACGCAGTATTTT
TRBJ2-3 | 18 | - | TRBV19 | TRBD2 | CASSIRLAALIGTDTQYF | TGTGCCAGTAGTATTCGGCTAGCGGCCTTGATCGGCACAGATACGCAGTATTTT
TRBJ2-1 | 13 | medium-sized | TRBV20-1 | TRBD2 | CSASEREYNEQFF | TGCAGTGCTAGTGAGCGGGAGTACAATGAGCAGTTCTTC
TRBJ2-3 | 15 | many | TRBV12-3/TRBV12-4 | TRBD2 | CASSYRGLAVDTQYF | TGTGCCAGCAGTTATAGGGGCCTAGCGGTTGATACGCAGTATTTT
TRBJ2-1 | 16 | many | TRBV7-2 | - | CASSYQGGGVYNEQFF | TGTGCCAGCAGCTACCAAGGGGGCGGGGTCTACAATGAGCAGTTCTTC
TRBJ1-2 | 14 | few | TRBV27 | TRBD1 | CASTPGQGTIGYTF | TGTGCCAGCACCCCCGGACAGGGAACGATTGGCTACACCTTC
TRBJ2-7 | 13 | medium-sized | TRBV28 | - | CASRRVVGYEQYF | TGTGCCAGCAGGAGGGTCGTCGGGTACGAGCAGTACTTC
TRBJ1-1 | 14 | many | TRBV20-1 | - | CSARDFSGLNEAFF | TGCAGTGCTAGAGATTTTTCGGGGCTGAATGAAGCTTTCTTT
TRBJ1-1 | 17 | few | TRBV6-5 | TRBD1 | CASSYRQGSLMNTEAFF | TGTGCCAGCAGTTACCGACAGGGTTCACTAATGAACACTGAAGCTTTCTTT
TRBJ2-5 | 13 | few | TRBV19 | - | CASCASRGETQYF | TGTGCCAGTTGTGCTTCCAGAGGGGAGACCCAGTACTTC
TRBJ2-7 | 16 | many | TRBV6-1 | - | CASSEAFFSGGYEQYF | TGTGCCAGCAGTGAAGCCTTCTTCTCGGGCGGCTACGAGCAGTACTTC
TRBJ1-2 | 16 | - | TRBV6-2/TRBV6-3 | TRBD1 | CASKNHGGQGNYGYTF | TGTGCCAGCAAGAACCACGGGGGACAGGGGAACTATGGCTACACCTTC
TRBJ1-1 | 14 | many | TRBV20-1 | - | CSARTGTMNTEAFF | TGCAGTGCTAGGACAGGTACTATGAACACTGAAGCTTTCTTT